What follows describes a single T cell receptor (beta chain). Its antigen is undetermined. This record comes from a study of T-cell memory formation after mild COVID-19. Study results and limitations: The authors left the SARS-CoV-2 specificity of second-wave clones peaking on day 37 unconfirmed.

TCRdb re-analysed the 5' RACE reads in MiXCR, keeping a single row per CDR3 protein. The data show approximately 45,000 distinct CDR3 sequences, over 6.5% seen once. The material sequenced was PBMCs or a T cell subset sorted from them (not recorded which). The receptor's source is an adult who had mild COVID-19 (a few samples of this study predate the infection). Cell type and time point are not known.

The CDR3 sequence: CASSTPGQPYEQYF. In DNA form, the CDR3 reads TGTGCCAGTAGTACACCGGGACAGCCCTACGAGCAGTACTTC. The V and J genes are TRBV19 and TRBJ2-7, with 7 bases fitting TRBD1. The germline V gene has CDR1 LNHDA and CDR2 SQIVND (reference sequence). The CDR3 totals 14 residues. After removal of 4 bases from V and 2 bases from J, the junction contained 5 bases not matched to a gene. Drawing the rest from reference TRBV19 and TRBJ2-7, the complete variable domain is DGGITQSPKYLFRKEGQNVTLSCEQNLNHDAMYWYRQDPGQGLRLIYYSQIVNDFQKGDIAEGYSVSREKKESFPLTVTSAQKNPTAFYLCASSTPGQPYEQYFGPGTRLTVT.